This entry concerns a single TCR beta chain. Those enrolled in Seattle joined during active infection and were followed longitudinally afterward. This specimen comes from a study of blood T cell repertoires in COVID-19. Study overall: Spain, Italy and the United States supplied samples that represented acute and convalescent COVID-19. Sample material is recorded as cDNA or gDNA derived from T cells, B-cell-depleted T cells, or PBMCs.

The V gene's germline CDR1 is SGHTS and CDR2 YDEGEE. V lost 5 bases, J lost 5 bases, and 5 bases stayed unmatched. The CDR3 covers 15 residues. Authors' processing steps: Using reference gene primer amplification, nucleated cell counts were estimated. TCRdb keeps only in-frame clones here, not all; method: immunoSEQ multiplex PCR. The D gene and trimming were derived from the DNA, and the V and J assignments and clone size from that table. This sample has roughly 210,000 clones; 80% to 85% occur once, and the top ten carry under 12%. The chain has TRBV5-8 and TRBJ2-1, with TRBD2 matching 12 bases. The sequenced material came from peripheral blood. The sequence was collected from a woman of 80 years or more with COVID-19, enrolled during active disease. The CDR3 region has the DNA TGTGCCAGCAGGTCGGGACTAGCGGGCAACAATGAGCAGTTCTTC. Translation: CASRSGLAGNNEQFF.